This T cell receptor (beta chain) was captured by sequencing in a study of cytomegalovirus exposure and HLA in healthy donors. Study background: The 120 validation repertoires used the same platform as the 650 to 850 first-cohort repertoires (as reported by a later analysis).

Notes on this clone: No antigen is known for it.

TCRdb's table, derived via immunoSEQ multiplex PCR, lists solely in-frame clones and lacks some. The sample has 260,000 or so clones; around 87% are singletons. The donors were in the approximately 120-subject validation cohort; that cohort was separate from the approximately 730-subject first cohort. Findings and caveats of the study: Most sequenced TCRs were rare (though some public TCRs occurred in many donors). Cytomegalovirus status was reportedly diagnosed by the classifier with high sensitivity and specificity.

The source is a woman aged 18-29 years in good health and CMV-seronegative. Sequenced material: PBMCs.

The CDR3 sequence: CSASSGEQYF. CDR3 nucleotides: TGCAGTGCTAGTTCGGGCGAGCAGTACTTC. V gene TRBV20-1 combines with J gene TRBJ2-7, with unresolved D. This CDR3 is 10 amino acids long. V was shortened by 3 bases and J by 6 bases, with 6 bases between the two germline ends. In germline, CDR1 is DFQATT, CDR2 SNEGSKA (reference sequence).